This TCR beta chain was sequenced in a study of shared clonotypes between healthy human individuals (dated by TCRdb to about 2020). Background for the entire study: The cohort included a few men and a couple of women between 18 and 49 years of age. Per donor, leukapheresis produced somewhere between about 0.9 and 9.5 billion PBMCs. The study deeply sequenced blood TCR repertoires of about five healthy adults to estimate repertoire size and the extent of clonotype sharing between individuals. To increase sequencing depth and limit assay-specific biases, different laboratories used diverse techniques to prepare libraries and sequence TCR repertoires. For each donor, CD4 naive and CD4 memory were each given three plates, CD8 naive was given two plates, and CD8 memory was given one plate. General study outcomes and caveats: Across four donors, around 5% of naive CD4, approximately 3.6% of naive CD8, 2.3% of memory CD4, and 0.4% of memory CD8 clonotypes were shared. Estimated clonotype richness was generally larger for naive than for memory subsets. The small number of donors limited the genetic and exposure-history diversity represented. Sampling was restricted to blood, and TCR repertoires in tissue are likely to differ from TCR repertoires in blood. Even with the large sequencing depth, rarefaction of the sorted-subset datasets indicated that sequencing was incomplete. Based on pairwise subsampling, the degree of clonotype sharing among donors was expected to be affected by sequencing depth. Compared with non-shared clonotypes, clonotypes shared by all four sorted-subset donors had higher generation probabilities.

The germline V gene gives CDR1 as LGHNA and CDR2 as YNFKEQ. V drops 4 bases and J drops 1 base, leaving 29 bases in between. The CDR3 starts with the cysteine, ends with the phenylalanine, and has 21 residues. CDR3 DNA is the only sequence kept; it has 63 bases, read in frame from the first base. The donors were healthy, HIV-negative adults with no recently reported acute infections or vaccinations. All donors were Caucasian adults living in Nashville, Tennessee, USA. CD4+ T cells were enriched by magnetic negative selection, after which naive cells were positively selected on CD45RA and the negative fraction was taken as the memory subset. After blood collection by leukapheresis, PBMCs were isolated using Ficoll-Histopaque density gradient centrifugation and then cryopreserved in the vapor phase of liquid nitrogen. Analytical flow cytometry was used to check the purity and quantity of every magnetically sorted T cell population. Genomic DNA was isolated from each sorted fraction and quantified by UV absorbance on a Nanodrop 2000c.

TCR CDR3 regions were amplified from genomic DNA by multiplex PCR using the deep immunoSEQ assay. Extracted genomic DNA from each cell subset was spread evenly across all wells of several immunoSEQ 96-well plates, with each plate serving as a replicate. For sorted subsets, about 0.2 ug genomic DNA, equal to 30,000 to 35,000 T cell genomes, was loaded into each replicate PCR. Purified libraries were quantified with a Qubit 3.0 fluorometer, sized on a Bioanalyzer 2100, and re-quantified with the KAPA Library Quantification kit. A separate single-read 150-cycle Illumina NextSeq 550 flow cell was used to sequence each immunoSEQ 96-well plate. The original pipeline was this. The immunoSEQ output contained only junctional sequences without quality scores, so filtering could not match that applied to full-length reads. Sequences were annotated with PyIR, a Python wrapper for IgBLAST v1.9, and V/J genes and CDR3 were assigned using IMGT germline references. Reads with weak V/J assignments (E-value above 1e-6), missing CDR3, stop codons, out-of-frame junctions, or ambiguous translated residues were removed. V3J clonotypes were defined by identical inferred V gene, J gene, and CDR3 amino acid sequence. To compute the percentage overlap between repertoires, the number of shared unique clonotypes was divided by the size of the smaller repertoire. Repertoire richness was assessed with RTK rarefaction, the Chao1 estimator, and Recon v2.1 estimates of unobserved clonotypes. OLGA was used to compute generation probabilities for all TCRbeta clonotypes that the gDNA method yielded from a few donors. The source is immuneACCESS, and TCRdb retained only in-frame sequences with V and J called. Part of the clones is not carried over; for the studies checked, unresolved V genes explain less than half of this, and the remainder is unexplained. V and J calls and clone size come straight from that table; D and trimming were deduced from the DNA. The sample table holds roughly 1,000,000 clones, of which around 82% were seen once. The ten biggest clones cover 0.4% to 0.55% of the sample.

With regard to this clone: Its binding antigen is unknown. No base qualities exist here, and no much larger clone lies one base off it.

The TCR comes from a young man in good health. Some clones in this sample may be carry-over from other donors' samples. The rearrangement joined TRBV4-2 to TRBJ1-3, with a tentative D gene TRBD1 over 6 matching bases. Sequencing was carried out using memory CD4+ T cells from PBMCs. The cell subset or site label, read with the paper, signifies: CD45RA-negative fraction. The encoded CDR3 is CASSPRALYTGAIRSGNTIYF. The nucleotide sequence is given as TGTGCCAGCAGCCCCCGGGCCCTTTATACGGGGGCGATAAGATCTGGAAACACCATATATTTT.